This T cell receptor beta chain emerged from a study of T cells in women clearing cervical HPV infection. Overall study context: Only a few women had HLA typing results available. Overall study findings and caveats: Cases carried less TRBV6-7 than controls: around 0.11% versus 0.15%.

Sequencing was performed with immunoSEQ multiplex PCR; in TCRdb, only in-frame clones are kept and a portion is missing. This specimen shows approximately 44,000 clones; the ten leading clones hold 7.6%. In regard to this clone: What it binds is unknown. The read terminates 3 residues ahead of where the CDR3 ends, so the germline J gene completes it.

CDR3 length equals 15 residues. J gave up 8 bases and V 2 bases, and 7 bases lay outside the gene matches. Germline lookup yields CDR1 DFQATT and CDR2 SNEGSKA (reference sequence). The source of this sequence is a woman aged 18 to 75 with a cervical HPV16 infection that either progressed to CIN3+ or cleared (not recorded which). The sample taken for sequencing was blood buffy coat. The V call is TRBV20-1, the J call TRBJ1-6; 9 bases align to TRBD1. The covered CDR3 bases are TGCAGTGCTAGATTACCGGGACAGGGATATTCACCC. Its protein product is CSARLPGQGYSP. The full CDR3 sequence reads CSARLPGQGYSPLHF.